The 5 T cell receptor beta chains below were found in one sample sequenced in a study of cytomegalovirus exposure and HLA in healthy donors. This PCR relied on a set of 60 Vbeta primers and 13 Jbeta primers. Measured with immunoSEQ multiplex PCR; TCRdb has only the in-frame clones, and not every one. The sample lists 150,000 to 200,000 clones, 68% occurring once. The material sequenced was PBMCs. Receptors originate from a man in his forties or fifties in good health and CMV-seronegative.

The CDR3 DNA sequence: TGTGCCAGCAGCTTGCCAGGGCAAGACGAGCAGTACTTC. Amino acids: CASSLPGQDEQYF. V gene TRBV5-4 combines with J gene TRBJ2-7; TRBD1 might be the D (5 bases). This CDR3 contains 13 residues. V shed 1 base and J shed 5 bases, with 10 bases lying between them. Germline V gives CDR1 SGHNT, CDR2 YYREEE (reference sequence).

The chain couples TRBV13 to TRBJ2-5, with 11 bases matching TRBD1. With V trimmed by 1 base and J by 3 bases, 4 bases remained unmatched. Germline-derived CDR1 and CDR2 are PRHDT and FYEKMQ (reference sequence). The CDR3 is made up of 16 amino acids. The CDR3 DNA sequence: TGTGCCAGCAGCTTAGCGGACAGGGGGCGAGAAGAGACCCAGTACTTC. This translates into CASSLADRGREETQYF.

The rearrangement joins TRBV5-4 to TRBJ2-7; 8 bases align to TRBD2. The CDR3 is made up of 16 amino acids. The ends lost 4 bases at V and 0 bases at J; junction bases unmatched: 9. Germline CDR1 is SGHNT and CDR2 is YYREEE (reference sequence). Here the CDR3 reads CASSPGGSGNSYEQYF. The CDR3 nucleotides are TGTGCCAGCAGCCCGGGTGGTAGCGGGAACTCCTACGAGCAGTACTTC.

This clone has just a few counts. This chain links TRBV19 with TRBJ1-3; D remains ambiguous. Trimming stripped 7 bases from V and 1 base from J, with 17 bases between. Germline loops: CDR1 LNHDA, CDR2 SQIVND (reference sequence). The CDR3 totals 16 residues. Written as DNA, the CDR3 is TGTGCCAGTACCCCCTCGGGTATACCTTCTGGAAACACCATATATTTT. Its translation: CASTPSGIPSGNTIYF.

The chain carries TRBV2 and TRBJ1-4, with 7 nucleotides matching TRBD1. The CDR3 runs to 14 residues. V was pared by 3 bases and J by 7 bases, with 5 bases of the junction left unmatched. Germline lookup yields CDR1 SNHLY and CDR2 FYNNEI. In DNA, the CDR3 is TGTGCCAGCAGTGACGCAGGGGGAGGTGAAAAACTGTTTTTT. It specifies CASSDAGGGEKLFF.